The 20 T cell receptor beta chains reported below all come from one sample, sequenced in a study of control samples from healthy donors and cancer patients. The method was immunoSEQ multiplex PCR; TCRdb's version includes in-frame clones alone and lacks a portion of them. The table has more than 150,000 clones, 93% seen once. The sequenced sample consisted of blood. The receptors derive from a man aged 50 to 60 in good health.

The gene calls are TRBV20-1 and TRBJ2-7; TRBD2 matches at 14 bases. The V gene end was trimmed by 3 bases and the J gene end by 2 bases; junction bases not matched to a gene: 3. The germline V gene encodes CDR1 DFQATT and CDR2 SNEGSKA (reference sequence). This CDR3 has 15 amino acids. Here the CDR3 DNA reads TGCAGTGCTAGTGGGACTAGCGGGAGAGCCTACGAGCAGTACTTC. This encodes CSASGTSGRAYEQYF.

This rearrangement joins TRBV28 to TRBJ1-4; D is uncertain. The CDR3 spans 14 residues. Germline assignment: CDR1 MDHEN and CDR2 SYDVKM. Trimming removed 1 base at V and 0 bases at J, with 3 bases between. The CDR3 here is CASSLFSTNEKLFF. Here the CDR3 DNA reads TGTGCCAGCAGTTTATTCTCAACTAATGAAAAACTGTTTTTT.

V usage is TRBV19 and J usage is TRBJ2-7; tentatively, D is TRBD1 (6 bases). With 3 bases removed from V and 10 bases from J, the gap between germline ends came to 25 bases. The CDR3 consists of 16 residues. CDR1 is LNHDA, CDR2 SQIVND, per germline (reference sequence). The CDR3 reads CASSIRSWDTVSDQYF. The DNA of the CDR3 is TGTGCCAGTAGTATTAGGAGTTGGGACACCGTCTCGGATCAGTACTTC.

V usage is TRBV5-6 and J usage is TRBJ1-4; TRBD1 agrees at 7 bases. The CDR3 is made up of 15 amino acids. From germline, CDR1 is SGHDT and CDR2 YYEEEE. V shed 1 base, J shed 4 bases, and the junction held 4 bases outside the gene matches. CDR3 bases: TGTGCCAGCAGCTTGATGGGACAGCGTAATGAAAAACTGTTTTTT. Its translation: CASSLMGQRNEKLFF.

The rearrangement uses TRBV18 and TRBJ2-5; D may match TRBD1 or TRBD2 (6 bases each). CDR3 length: 15 residues. CDR1 and CDR2 from the germline V gene are KGHSH and LQKENI. Between the trimmed V and J ends, which lost 3 bases and 4 bases, there was a span of 15 bases. CDR3 in DNA: TGTGCCAGCTCACCCCCAGACAGGCGGGGAGAGACCCAGTACTTC. Protein sequence: CASSPPDRRGETQYF.

V usage is TRBV6-7 and J usage is TRBJ1-5, with D unclear. TRBV6-7 is classed as an ORF, of uncertain function. This CDR3 region has 14 residues. Trimming removed 0 bases from V and 3 bases from J, with 6 bases in between. In nucleotides, the CDR3 is TGTGCCAGCAGTTACTCCCGGGTCAATCAGCCCCAGCATTTT. This sequence encodes CASSYSRVNQPQHF.

The rearrangement joins TRBV29-1 to TRBJ1-4; perhaps TRBD1 as D (6 bases). Between the trimmed V and J ends, which lost 6 bases and 0 bases, there was a span of 17 bases. CDR3 length: 16 amino acids. Looked up from germline, CDR1 is SQVTM and CDR2 is ANQGSEA. The CDR3 DNA follows: TGCAGCGTCATACCTTACAGGGAAGCAACTAATGAAAAACTGTTTTTT. It specifies CSVIPYREATNEKLFF.

The J gene is TRBJ2-1, the V gene TRBV11-2, with 13 bases identical to TRBD2. This CDR3 region has 16 residues. The germline gives CDR1 SGHAT, CDR2 FQNNGV. The J segment lost 7 bases and the V segment lost 2 bases, leaving 5 bases of the junction unmatched. This CDR3 is CASSLSRLAGGNEQFF. The CDR3 nucleotides read TGTGCCAGCAGCTTATCCCGACTAGCGGGAGGAAATGAGCAGTTCTTC.

This clone was seen only once. The genes are TRBV5-1 and TRBJ2-7; 11 nucleotides align to TRBD2. CDR1 is SGHRS and CDR2 is YFSETQ in the germline V gene. J was trimmed by 2 bases and V by 0 bases; bases with no gene match: 7. The CDR3 is made up of 17 amino acids. CDR3 sequence (DNA): TGCGCCAGCAGCTTGGGACTAGCGGGATGGATCGCCTACGAGCAGTACTTC. It translates to CASSLGLAGWIAYEQYF.

The chain uses TRBV27 and TRBJ2-1; TRBD2 agrees at 9 bases. The CDR3 loop spans 16 amino acids. Germline V gene sequence: CDR1 MNHEY, CDR2 SMNVEV (reference sequence). V lost 7 bases, J lost 2 bases, and 9 bases stayed unmatched. The CDR3 region has the DNA TGTGCCAGCAAACGACGAGCGGGAGGAACCTACAATGAGCAGTTCTTC. Translation gives CASKRRAGGTYNEQFF.

The chain joins TRBV7-9 to TRBJ2-7; D may be TRBD1 or TRBD2 (6 bases each). Germline V gene data show CDR1 as SEHNR and CDR2 as FQNEAQ (reference sequence). The CDR3 runs 16 residues. V was pared by 2 bases and J by 0 bases, with 14 bases between. CDR3 DNA: TGTGCCAGCAGCTTAAAAGGGGGACTTATCTCCTACGAGCAGTACTTC. This sequence encodes CASSLKGGLISYEQYF. The full variable domain, its missing parts supplied by reference TRBV7-9 and TRBJ2-7, is DTGVSQNPRHKITKRGQNVTFRCDPISEHNRLYWYRQTLGQGPEFLTYFQNEAQLEKSRLLSDRFSAERPKGSFSTLEIQRTEQGDSAMYLCASSLKGGLISYEQYFGPGTRLTVT.

This clone has only a few counts. V usage is TRBV6-6 and J usage is TRBJ2-5; D is perhaps TRBD1 (6 bases). The germline gives CDR1 MNHNY, CDR2 SVGAGI (reference sequence). Trimming shortened V by 5 bases and J by 5 bases, and 15 bases separated the two germline ends. The CDR3 sequence is 14 residues long. CDR3 sequence: CASSQRQGMETQYF. In DNA, the CDR3 is TGTGCCAGCAGTCAACGGCAGGGGATGGAGACCCAGTACTTC.

Regarding this clone: Germline and junction disagree at one end, which may indicate a read error. The chain links TRBV29-1 to TRBJ2-5; D possibly corresponds to TRBD2 (6 bases). CDR1 and CDR2 from the germline V gene are SQVTM and ANQGSEA. The CDR3 sequence is 15 residues long. The CDR3 DNA reads TGCAGCGTTAAAGAGGGAGGTCAGGATCAAGAGACCCAGTACTTC. Translation gives CSVKEGGQDQETQYF.

This clone was detected a few times. J is TRBJ1-5 and V is TRBV19; 9 nucleotides agree with TRBD1. Germline values: CDR1 LNHDA, CDR2 SQIVND (reference sequence). This CDR3 is 16 amino acids long. V lost 6 bases, J lost 7 bases, and 13 bases stayed unmatched. The CDR3 loop is CASSRDREGWGQPQHF. DNA of the CDR3: TGTGCCAGTAGCCGGGACAGGGAGGGTTGGGGGCAGCCCCAGCATTTT.

The chain combines TRBV5-1 with TRBJ2-1; D unclear. The length of the CDR3 is 15 residues. Germline V gene data show CDR1 as SGHRS and CDR2 as YFSETQ. The V end lost 0 bases, the J end lost 0 bases, and 7 bases lay between the germline ends. CDR3 sequence: CASSLERNSYNEQFF. The CDR3 DNA sequence: TGCGCCAGCAGCTTGGAACGGAACTCCTACAATGAGCAGTTCTTC. Full variable domain (missing parts from reference TRBV5-1 and TRBJ2-1): KAGVTQTPRYLIKTRGQQVTLSCSPISGHRSVSWYQQTPGQGLQFLFEYFSETQRNKGNFPGRFSGRQFSNSRSEMNVSTLELGDSALYLCASSLERNSYNEQFFGPGTRLTVL.

V is TRBV3-1 (or the pseudogene TRBV3-2) and J is TRBJ1-6, with D possibly being TRBD1 (6 bases). This CDR3 is 15 amino acids long. Germline V gene sequence: CDR1 LGHDT, CDR2 YNNKEL (reference sequence). The germline V and J ends were trimmed by 1 base and 6 bases, with 10 bases remaining between them. The CDR3 DNA reads TGTGCCAGCAGCCAAGTAACAGGGCCTAATTCACCCCTCCACTTT. This encodes CASSQVTGPNSPLHF.

This chain joins TRBV12-3 or TRBV12-4 and TRBJ2-7, with TRBD2 matching over 8 bases. Losses at the gene ends were 6 bases for V and 3 bases for J; bases not matched to a gene: 1. The length of the CDR3 is 12 residues. The CDR3 loop reads CASSTSGYEQYF. In nucleotides, the CDR3 is TGTGCCAGCAGCACTAGCGGCTACGAGCAGTACTTC.

The gene calls are TRBV6-4 and TRBJ2-3; tentatively, D is TRBD2 (5 bases). V dropped 3 bases and J dropped 1 base, with 11 bases sitting between them. There are 15 residues in the CDR3. Per germline, CDR1 MRHNA and CDR2 SNTAGT. In DNA form, the CDR3 reads TGTGCCAGCAGTGATACGGGAATACGCACAGATACGCAGTATTTT. Translated: CASSDTGIRTDTQYF.

V gene TRBV7-3 combines with J gene TRBJ2-1; tentative D call: TRBD1 (5 bases). V was shortened by 2 bases and J by 6 bases, with 11 bases between the two germline ends. The germline gives CDR1 SGHTA, CDR2 FQGTGA. The CDR3 length is 14 residues. This CDR3 reads CASSLDGAGNEQFF. DNA of the CDR3: TGTGCCAGCAGCTTAGATGGGGCAGGCAATGAGCAGTTCTTC.

This chain joins TRBV5-1 and TRBJ2-1; 8 positions agree with TRBD2. CDR1 SGHRS and CDR2 YFSETQ come from the germline V gene. This CDR3 has 13 residues. Trimming removed 4 bases from V and 6 bases from J; junction bases left unmatched: 3. The CDR3 sequence: CASSVSGINEQFF. CDR3 bases: TGCGCCAGCAGCGTTAGCGGGATCAATGAGCAGTTCTTC.